The next 23 T cell receptor beta chains were all read from a single sample in a study of regulatory T cells in long-lasting Graves disease. Time point in this sample: persistent/refractory GD, antithyroid drugs over 5 years with positive TRAb. The TCR library was made from RNA that had been extracted from PBMCs in TRIzol. Arm-PCR with iRepertoire HTBI primers amplified the CDR3 regions for these TCR beta libraries. A single record per CDR3 protein comes from TCRdb applying MiXCR to the multiplex PCR reads. This table holds a few hundred thousand distinct CDR3 sequences, roughly a fifth found once. The sample was peripheral blood mononuclear cells (PBMCs), taken when the disease was refractory, from a patient treated with antithyroid drugs. The source of these receptors is a female donor with Graves disease.

This clonotype was found many times. The rearrangement uses TRBV28 and TRBJ2-4; no clear D. The CDR3 runs to 11 residues. Trimming took 2 bases from V and 6 from J, leaving 2 bases between them. CDR1 is MDHEN and CDR2 is SYDVKM in the germline V gene. CDR3 coding DNA: TGTGCCAGCAGTTTAGTAAACATTCAGTACTTC. This encodes CASSLVNIQYF.

This clonotype was counted ten times or more. The chain couples TRBV28 to TRBJ1-5; D perhaps matches TRBD1 (5 bases). This CDR3 has 16 amino acids. The germline V gene encodes CDR1 MDHEN and CDR2 SYDVKM. Trimming removed 5 bases at V and 2 bases at J, with 16 bases between. Here the CDR3 DNA reads TGTGCCAGCAGTCTCCGTAAGGGGCGAGGCAATCAGCCCCAGCATTTT. Translating it yields CASSLRKGRGNQPQHF.

This clonotype came up many times. The chain employs TRBV2 and TRBJ1-1; 7 positions agree with TRBD1. This CDR3 comprises 14 residues. The ends lost 3 bases at V and 4 bases at J; junction bases unmatched: 5. Germline CDR1 is SNHLY and CDR2 is FYNNEI. CDR3 bases: TGTGCCAGCAGTGAGGAGACAGGGTTCACTGAAGCTTTCTTT. As protein: CASSEETGFTEAFF.

This clonotype has only one observation. One end of the junction varies from germline; a read error may be responsible. J is TRBJ2-5 and V is TRBV19; TRBD1 is a possible D gene (6 bases). In germline, CDR1 is LNHDA, CDR2 SQIVND (reference sequence). The CDR3 consists of 14 residues. The CDR3 coding sequence is TGTGCCAGTAGTAGGACAGCAGCCCGAGAGGCCCAGTACTTC. As protein: CASSRTAAREAQYF.

This clonotype was recorded at least ten times. This sequence joins TRBV20-1 and TRBJ1-2; the match to TRBD1 covers 7 bases. The CDR3 length is 12 residues. The V segment lost 3 bases and the J segment 3 bases; nucleotides outside the gene matches: 1. CDR1 and CDR2 from the germline V gene are DFQATT and SNEGSKA (reference sequence). CDR3 sequence: CSARDRYYGYTF. CDR3 DNA: TGCAGTGCTAGGGACAGGTACTATGGCTACACCTTC.

The chain has TRBV10-3 and TRBJ1-1; possible D gene TRBD1, 6 bases. The germline V gene encodes CDR1 ENHRY and CDR2 SYGVKD. This CDR3 spans 14 amino acids. Trimming pared 6 bases from V and 2 bases from J, leaving 13 bases between. CDR3 loop: CAISRTELNTEAFF. The CDR3, as DNA: TGTGCCATCAGCCGGACAGAACTTAACACTGAAGCTTTCTTT.

The chain employs TRBV9 and TRBJ2-7; 8 positions agree with TRBD2. In germline, CDR1 is SGDLS, CDR2 YYNGEE. Trimming removed 4 bases from V and 1 base from J; junction bases left unmatched: 10. There are 16 residues in the CDR3. DNA for the CDR3: TGTGCCAGCAGCCCTGGTCCGGGGGGGTTTTCCTACGAGCAGTACTTC. This sequence encodes CASSPGPGGFSYEQYF.

This clonotype has a handful of counts. V usage is TRBV10-3 and J usage is TRBJ2-7, with D perhaps being TRBD1 or TRBD2 (5 bases each). V was cut by 1 base and J by 4 bases, with 26 bases left in between. Germline V gene sequence: CDR1 ENHRY, CDR2 SYGVKD. The CDR3 loop spans 19 amino acids. DNA for the CDR3: TGTGCCATCAGTGAGTGCCTGAGCTCACCAGGGACGGCTTATTACGAGCAGTACTTC. Its protein product is CAISECLSSPGTAYYEQYF.

The chain couples TRBV7-9 to TRBJ2-5; no clear D gene. Germline V gene data show CDR1 as SEHNR and CDR2 as FQNEAQ (reference sequence). CDR3 length: 15 residues. V was clipped by 1 base and J by 5 bases, with 14 bases between them. The CDR3 DNA reads as TGTGCCAGCAGCTTAGACCCCGGTCGATTGGAGACCCAGTACTTC. Translated, it gives CASSLDPGRLETQYF.

A word on this clonotype: This likely reflects a read error, since a far larger clone is one base away. The genes are TRBV6-2 or TRBV6-3 and TRBJ2-5, with 7 bases lining up with TRBD1. CDR3 size: 15 residues. CDR1 MNHEY and CDR2 SVGEGT come from the germline V gene. After removal of 5 bases from V and 5 bases from J, the junction contained 11 bases not matched to a gene. CDR3 protein: CASSEQGTPEETQYF. CDR3 sequence (DNA): TGTGCCAGCAGTGAACAGGGGACACCGGAGGAGACCCAGTACTTC.

The V and J genes are TRBV27 and TRBJ2-7; D ambiguous. This CDR3 spans 13 amino acids. Trimming took off 6 bases at V and 1 base at J, with 10 bases between the two ends. Looked up from germline, CDR1 is MNHEY and CDR2 is SMNVEV (reference sequence). CDR3 sequence (DNA): TGTGCCAGCAGCCCCCTGGATTCCTACGAGCAGTACTTC. Its protein is CASSPLDSYEQYF.

This clonotype was counted between two and nine times. V and J are TRBV2 and TRBJ1-2; TRBD1 is a possible D gene (6 bases). The CDR3 totals 14 residues. The V end was cut by 8 bases, the J end by 5 bases, with 18 bases between. Germline V CDR1 and CDR2: SNHLY, FYNNEI. The CDR3 region has the DNA TGTGCCAGCCGTGGTGGAGAGGGGGTTTATGGCTACACCTTC. Translating it yields CASRGGEGVYGYTF.

The CDR3 nucleotides are TGTGCCAGCAGTAATCCCCCTTGGACTGAAGCTTTCTTT. Protein: CASSNPPWTEAFF. The chain joins TRBV6-1 to TRBJ1-1, with no clear D. The CDR3 has 13 amino acids. Trimming stripped 5 bases from V and 5 bases from J, with 12 bases between. From germline, CDR1 is MNHNS and CDR2 SASEGT.

The chain uses TRBV7-9 and TRBJ2-2, with 8 bases aligning to TRBD2. Germline CDR1 is SEHNR and CDR2 is FQNEAQ (reference sequence). V lost 5 bases to trimming and J lost 1 base; unmatched junction nucleotides: 3. The length of the CDR3 is 15 residues. The CDR3 spells CASSPLAVNTGELFF. As DNA, the CDR3 is TGTGCCAGCAGCCCACTAGCGGTGAACACCGGGGAGCTGTTTTTT.

This clonotype was seen many times. The chain recombines TRBV28 with TRBJ2-7; 9 bases are shared with TRBD2. Germline loops: CDR1 MDHEN, CDR2 SYDVKM. CDR3 length equals 16 residues. Unmatched junction bases numbered 11, after V lost 5 bases and J lost 3 bases. The CDR3 nucleotides read TGTGCCAGCAGTGGGCAAGGACTAGCGAAGATCTACGAGCAGTACTTC. This translates into CASSGQGLAKIYEQYF.

A word on this clonotype: A read error may account for a junction end that differs from germline. V usage is TRBV28 and J usage is TRBJ2-3; D not resolved. This CDR3 contains 14 residues. CDR1 is MDHEN, CDR2 SYDVKM, per germline. CDR3 in amino acids: CASSFSRSTDTRYF. For the CDR3, the DNA is TGTGCCAGCAGTTTTAGTCGGAGCACAGATACGCGGTATTTT.

This clonotype was seen repeatedly, ten times or more. The chain has TRBV28 and TRBJ2-5; D perhaps matches TRBD1 (6 bases). V was clipped by 2 bases and J by 0 bases, with 13 bases between them. The CDR3 sequence is 16 residues long. Germline lookup yields CDR1 MDHEN and CDR2 SYDVKM. In DNA, the CDR3 is TGTGCCAGCAGTTTAGTGGGACACTCGGACCAAGAGACCCAGTACTTC. This sequence encodes CASSLVGHSDQETQYF.

The genes are TRBV29-1 and TRBJ1-2, with D uncertain. Trimming took 5 bases from V and 6 from J, leaving 16 bases between them. The CDR3 spans 13 residues. The germline V gene has CDR1 SQVTM and CDR2 ANQGSEA. In nucleotides, the CDR3 is TGCAGCGTTTCCCTCCAGGATCCCGATGGCTACACCTTC. This gives the protein CSVSLQDPDGYTF. The full variable domain, with the rest looked up from reference TRBV29-1 and TRBJ1-2, is SAVISQKPSRDICQRGTSLTIQCQVDSQVTMMFWYRQQPGQSLTLIATANQGSEATYESGFVIDKFPISRPNLTFSTLTVSNMSPEDSSIYLCSVSLQDPDGYTFGSGTRLTVV.

The chain couples TRBV5-1 to TRBJ2-1, with a possible D match to TRBD2 (5 bases). Trimming took off 4 bases at V and 6 bases at J, with 11 bases between the two ends. Germline V gene sequence: CDR1 SGHRS, CDR2 YFSETQ. This CDR3 has 13 amino acids. CDR3 DNA: TGCGCCAGCAGCCCCTGGACTGGCAATGAGCAGTTCTTC. Translated: CASSPWTGNEQFF.

This clonotype appeared many times. V and J are TRBV28 and TRBJ1-4, with 9 bases matching TRBD1. The CDR3 totals 14 residues. Germline CDR1 MDHEN, CDR2 SYDVKM. V gave up 7 bases and J gave up 8 bases; unmatched junction bases: 8. The CDR3 spells CASIPGQGWEKLFF. CDR3 in DNA: TGTGCCAGCATCCCGGGACAGGGTTGGGAAAAACTGTTTTTT.

There are many counts of this clonotype. V usage is TRBV28 and J usage is TRBJ2-7, with D unresolved. V lost 3 bases and J lost 0, with 9 bases in between. CDR1 is MDHEN, CDR2 SYDVKM, per germline. This CDR3 has 14 amino acids. CDR3 nucleotide sequence: TGTGCCAGCAGTTTGCGCCGGAGCTCCTACGAGCAGTACTTC. Translated, it gives CASSLRRSSYEQYF.

This chain uses TRBV11-2 with TRBJ2-4; tentatively, D is TRBD1 (6 bases). V was trimmed by 2 bases and J by 6 bases, leaving 8 bases between them. Per the germline V gene, CDR1 is SGHAT and CDR2 is FQNNGV. The CDR3 covers 13 residues. This CDR3 reads CASSLTRGNIQYF. CDR3 nucleotide sequence: TGTGCCAGCAGCTTAACCAGGGGAAACATTCAGTACTTC.

This clonotype was detected ten times or more. The rearrangement links TRBV29-1 to TRBJ2-5; 8 bases fit TRBD1. Germline values: CDR1 SQVTM, CDR2 ANQGSEA. With V trimmed by 8 bases and J by 7 bases, 18 bases remained unmatched. The CDR3 extends over 15 amino acids. CDR3 sequence reads: CSLSSGTGGSGTQYF. The CDR3 DNA follows: TGCAGCCTCAGCTCGGGGACAGGCGGTTCAGGGACCCAGTACTTC.